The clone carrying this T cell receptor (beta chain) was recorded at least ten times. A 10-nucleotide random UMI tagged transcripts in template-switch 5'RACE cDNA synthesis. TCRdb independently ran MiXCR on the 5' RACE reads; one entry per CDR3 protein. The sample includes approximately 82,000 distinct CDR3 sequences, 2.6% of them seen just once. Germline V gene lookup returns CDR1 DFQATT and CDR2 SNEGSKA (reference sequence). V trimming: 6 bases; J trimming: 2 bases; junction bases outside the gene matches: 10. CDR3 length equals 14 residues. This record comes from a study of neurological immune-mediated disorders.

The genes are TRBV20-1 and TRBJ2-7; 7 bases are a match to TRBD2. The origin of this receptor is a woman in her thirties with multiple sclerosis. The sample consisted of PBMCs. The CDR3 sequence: CSAETSNPTYEQYF. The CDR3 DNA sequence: TGCAGTGCCGAGACTAGCAACCCTACCTACGAGCAGTACTTC.